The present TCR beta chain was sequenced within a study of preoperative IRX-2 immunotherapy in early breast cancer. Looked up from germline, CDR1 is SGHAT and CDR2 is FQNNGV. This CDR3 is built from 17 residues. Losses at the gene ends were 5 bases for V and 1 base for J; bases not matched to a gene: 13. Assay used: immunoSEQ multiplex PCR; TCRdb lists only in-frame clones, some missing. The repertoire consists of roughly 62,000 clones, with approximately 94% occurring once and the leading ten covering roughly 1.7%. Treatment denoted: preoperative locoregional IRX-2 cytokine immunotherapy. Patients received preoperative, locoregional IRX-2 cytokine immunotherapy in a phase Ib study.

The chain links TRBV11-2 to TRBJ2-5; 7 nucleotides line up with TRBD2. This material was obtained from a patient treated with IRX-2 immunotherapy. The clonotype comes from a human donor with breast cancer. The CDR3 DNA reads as TGTGCCAGCAGCCTCCGGACTTTAGCGGGCCCCCAAGAGACCCAGTACTTC. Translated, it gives CASSLRTLAGPQETQYF.